These 15 T cell receptor beta chains came from one sample sequenced in a study of T cell responses to AZD1222 COVID-19 vaccine (dated by TCRdb to the early 2020s). The time point label corresponds to: baseline before first vaccination. Libraries were made using the immunoSEQ multiplex PCR assay. Drawn from immuneACCESS, this table holds only the in-frame rearrangements with V and J called that TCRdb kept. Clones are partly lost; checked studies trace under half to an unresolved V gene and leave the rest unexplained. The sample table lists about 150,000 clones, approximately 88% of them with a count of one. Jointly, the top ten make up more than 12% of the sample. The sequencing here drew on peripheral blood, taken on day 0 of AZD1222 vaccination. These receptors all stem from an adult in good health.

As for this clone: The DNA is omitted, as the CDR3 cannot be located on it reliably, and the CDR3 follows TCRdb's listing. The rearrangement links TRBV7-8 to TRBJ1-2; the tabulated D call, TRBD1, remains unverified against the DNA. The CDR3 is 13 residues long, ends included. The germline V gene encodes CDR1 SGHVS and CDR2 FQNEAQ. The CDR3: CASSFGPGDGYTF.

The rearrangement links TRBV7-8 to TRBJ1-2, with D perhaps TRBD1 (6 bases). The CDR3 sequence is 16 residues long. Germline values: CDR1 SGHVS, CDR2 FQNEAQ. V lost 1 base, J lost 8 bases, and 20 bases lay in between. The CDR3 is CASSLGGPGRSIGYTF. The CDR3 nucleotides are TGTGCCAGCAGCTTAGGGGGGCCGGGGAGGAGCATCGGCTACACCTTC.

This sequence joins TRBV4-3 and TRBJ2-6; TRBD2 might be the D (6 bases). From germline, CDR1 is LGHNA and CDR2 YSLEER. The V end was cut by 0 bases, the J end by 1 base, with 16 bases between. CDR3 length equals 19 residues. For the CDR3, the DNA is TGCGCCAGCAGCCAAGATTGGAGGGGTGGATCGTCTGGGGCCAACGTCCTGACTTTC. Its protein is CASSQDWRGGSSGANVLTF.

The V gene is TRBV4-3, the J gene TRBJ2-5, with 7 nucleotides matching TRBD2. The CDR3 contains 15 residues. Germline V CDR1 and CDR2: LGHNA, YSLEER. V lost 3 bases and J lost 5; bases outside the gene matches: 9. CDR3 protein: CASSQRLARVETQYF. The CDR3 DNA is TGCGCCAGCAGCCAGAGACTAGCTCGGGTGGAGACCCAGTACTTC.

The chain is built from TRBV19 and TRBJ1-4, with D possibly matching TRBD1 (5 bases). V lost 9 bases, J lost 4 bases, and 18 bases lay in between. Germline V gene lookup returns CDR1 LNHDA and CDR2 SQIVND (reference sequence). CDR3 length: 15 amino acids. The CDR3 sequence: CASRDQGQVNEKLFF. The CDR3 DNA is TGTGCCAGCAGGGACCAAGGACAAGTTAATGAAAAACTGTTTTTT.

This rearrangement joins TRBV3-1 (or the pseudogene TRBV3-2) to TRBJ1-1; 7 bases map to TRBD1. V dropped 8 bases and J dropped 5; count of bases not matched to a gene: 5. In germline, CDR1 is LGHDT, CDR2 YNNKEL (reference sequence). The CDR3 spans 12 residues. CDR3 in amino acids: CASWEQGTEAFF. In DNA form, the CDR3 reads TGTGCCAGCTGGGAACAGGGGACTGAAGCTTTCTTT.

The V and J genes are TRBV30 and TRBJ2-2, with D perhaps matching TRBD2 (5 bases). Deletions cut 4 bases from V and 0 bases from J, with 9 bases between. CDR3 length equals 14 residues. CDR1 is GTSNPN, CDR2 SVGIG, per germline (reference sequence). CDR3 sequence (DNA): TGTGCCTGGAAGGTAGCGTCGAACACCGGGGAGCTGTTTTTT. This codes for CAWKVASNTGELFF.

The gene calls are TRBV9 and TRBJ2-7; D perhaps matches TRBD2 (5 bases). There are 13 residues in the CDR3. Germline V gene sequence: CDR1 SGDLS, CDR2 YYNGEE. The germline V and J ends were trimmed by 0 bases and 5 bases, with 9 bases remaining between them. The CDR3 sequence: CASSVGTRDEQYF. The CDR3 DNA is TGTGCCAGCAGCGTAGGGACTCGGGACGAGCAGTACTTC.

The V and J genes are TRBV2 and TRBJ2-7; D ambiguous. Germline V gene data show CDR1 as SNHLY and CDR2 as FYNNEI. The CDR3 contains 13 residues. V was clipped by 3 bases and J by 1 base, with 7 bases between them. CDR3 region: CASSDPPSYEQYF. Written as DNA, the CDR3 is TGTGCCAGCAGTGACCCCCCTTCCTACGAGCAGTACTTC.

This clone has a handful of counts. The chain links TRBV10-2 to TRBJ2-7, with TRBD1 matching over 7 bases. Trimming removed 7 bases from V and 2 bases from J; junction bases left unmatched: 8. This CDR3 is built from 14 residues. Germline V gives CDR1 WSHSY, CDR2 SAAADI. CDR3 region: CASTATGNAYEQYF. CDR3 DNA sequence: TGCGCCAGCACTGCGACAGGGAACGCCTACGAGCAGTACTTC.

This clone was seen only a few times. The rearrangement joins TRBV7-3 to TRBJ1-1; D is unclear. CDR1 is SGHTA and CDR2 is FQGTGA in the germline V gene. The CDR3 runs 14 residues. The V and J ends lost 5 bases and 8 bases respectively, with 18 bases between them. The CDR3 DNA follows: TGTGCCAGCAGCCCGAAAACCCCGACCGGAGAAGCTTTCTTT. Amino acids: CASSPKTPTGEAFF.

Here the CDR3 reads CASSPIPGNTIYF. As DNA, the CDR3 is TGTGCCAGCAGCCCCATCCCTGGAAACACCATATATTTT. V gene TRBV28 combines with J gene TRBJ1-3; D remains unclear. Germline V CDR1 and CDR2: MDHEN, SYDVKM. The V end lost 6 bases, the J end lost 2 bases, and 8 bases lay between the germline ends. The CDR3 consists of 13 residues.

CDR3 in DNA: TGCGCCAGCAGCTTGAGTGGGGGCGAGGGTCAGCCCCAGCATTTT. The encoded protein is CASSLSGGEGQPQHF. This chain joins TRBV5-1 and TRBJ1-5, with a tentative D call TRBD1 (6 bases). V lost 1 base to trimming and J lost 6 bases, with 14 bases between them. Germline CDR1 SGHRS, CDR2 YFSETQ. The CDR3 spans 15 residues.

This chain uses TRBV7-2 with TRBJ1-3, with 9 bases aligning to TRBD1. CDR3 length: 13 amino acids. V gave up 4 bases and J gave up 7 bases; unmatched junction bases: 2. Germline CDR1 is SGHTA and CDR2 is FQGNSA. The CDR3 DNA follows: TGTGCCAGCAGCTCCGACAGGGGGAACACCATATATTTT. This sequence encodes CASSSDRGNTIYF.

The CDR3 reads CASSSSRGYQETQYF. In nucleotides, the CDR3 is TGTGCCAGCAGCTCGTCAAGGGGGTATCAAGAGACCCAGTACTTC. The chain employs TRBV7-2 and TRBJ2-5; the D gene is possibly TRBD1 (6 bases). The V end was cut by 4 bases, the J end by 2 bases, with 14 bases between. Germline-derived CDR1 and CDR2 are SGHTA and FQGNSA. The CDR3 covers 15 residues.